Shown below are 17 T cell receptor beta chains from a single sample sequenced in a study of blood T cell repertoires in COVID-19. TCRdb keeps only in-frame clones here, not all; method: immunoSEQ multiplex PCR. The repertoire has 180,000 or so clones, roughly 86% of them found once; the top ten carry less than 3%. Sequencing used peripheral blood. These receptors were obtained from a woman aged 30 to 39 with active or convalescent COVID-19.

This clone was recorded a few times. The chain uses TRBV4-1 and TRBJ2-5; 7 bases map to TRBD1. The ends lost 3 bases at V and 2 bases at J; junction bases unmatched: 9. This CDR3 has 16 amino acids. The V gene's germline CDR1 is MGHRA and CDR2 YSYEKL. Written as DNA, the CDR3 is TGCGCCAGCAGCCAGGTTGTGGACAGGAGACAAGAGACCCAGTACTTC. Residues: CASSQVVDRRQETQYF.

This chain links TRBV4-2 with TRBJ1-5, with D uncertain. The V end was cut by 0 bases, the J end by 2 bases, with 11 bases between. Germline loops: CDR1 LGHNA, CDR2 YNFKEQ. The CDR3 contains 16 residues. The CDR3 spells CASSQDRRGGNQPQHF. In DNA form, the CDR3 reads TGTGCCAGCAGCCAAGATCGCAGAGGTGGCAATCAGCCCCAGCATTTT.

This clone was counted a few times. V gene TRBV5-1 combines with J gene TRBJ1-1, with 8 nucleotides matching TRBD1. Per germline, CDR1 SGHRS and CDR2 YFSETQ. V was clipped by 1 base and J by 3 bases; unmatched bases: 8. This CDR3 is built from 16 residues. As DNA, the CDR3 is TGCGCCAGCAGCTTGCAGGGGGCCGCGACGGACACTGAAGCTTTCTTT. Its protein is CASSLQGAATDTEAFF.

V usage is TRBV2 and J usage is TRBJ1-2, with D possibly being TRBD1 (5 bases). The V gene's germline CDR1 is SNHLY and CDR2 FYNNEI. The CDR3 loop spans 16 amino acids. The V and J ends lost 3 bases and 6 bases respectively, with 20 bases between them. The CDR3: CASSEYNRPSGDGYTF. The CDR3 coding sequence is TGTGCCAGCAGTGAGTACAACAGGCCATCGGGGGATGGCTACACCTTC.

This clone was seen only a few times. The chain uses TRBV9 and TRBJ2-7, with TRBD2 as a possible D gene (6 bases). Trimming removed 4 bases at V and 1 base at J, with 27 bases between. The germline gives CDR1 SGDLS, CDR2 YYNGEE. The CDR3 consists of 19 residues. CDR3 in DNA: TGTGCCAGCAGCCCACTAGCAGGGTCACTCCCAATTCGATCCTACGAGCAGTACTTC. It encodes CASSPLAGSLPIRSYEQYF. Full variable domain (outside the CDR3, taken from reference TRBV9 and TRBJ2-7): DSGVTQTPKHLITATGQRVTLRCSPRSGDLSVYWYQQSLDQGLQFLIQYYNGEERAKGNILERFSAQQFPDLHSELNLSSLELGDSALYFCASSPLAGSLPIRSYEQYFGPGTRLTVT.

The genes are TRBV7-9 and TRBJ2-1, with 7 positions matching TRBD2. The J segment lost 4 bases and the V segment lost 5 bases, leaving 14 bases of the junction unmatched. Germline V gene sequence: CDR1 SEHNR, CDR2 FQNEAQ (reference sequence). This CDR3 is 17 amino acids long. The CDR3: CASSIPWEAGPYNEQFF. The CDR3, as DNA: TGTGCCAGCAGCATCCCATGGGAAGCGGGGCCATACAATGAGCAGTTCTTC.

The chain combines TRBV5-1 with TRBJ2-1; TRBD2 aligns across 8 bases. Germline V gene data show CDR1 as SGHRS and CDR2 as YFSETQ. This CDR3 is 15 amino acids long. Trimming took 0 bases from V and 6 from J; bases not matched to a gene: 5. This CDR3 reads CASSLDVSGSNEQFF. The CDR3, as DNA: TGCGCCAGCAGCTTGGACGTCAGCGGGAGCAATGAGCAGTTCTTC.

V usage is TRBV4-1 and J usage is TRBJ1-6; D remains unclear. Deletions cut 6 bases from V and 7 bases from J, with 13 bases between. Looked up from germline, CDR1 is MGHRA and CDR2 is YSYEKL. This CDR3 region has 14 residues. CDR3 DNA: TGCGCCAGCAGACTTAAGACGGAGAATTCACCCCTCCACTTT. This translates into CASRLKTENSPLHF.

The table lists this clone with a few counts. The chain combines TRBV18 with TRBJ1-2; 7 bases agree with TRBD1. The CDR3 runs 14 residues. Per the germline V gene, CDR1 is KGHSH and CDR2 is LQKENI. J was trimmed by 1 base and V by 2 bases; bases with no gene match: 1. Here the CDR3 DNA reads TGTGCCAGCTCACCAGGGACAGATAACTATGGCTACACCTTC. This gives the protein CASSPGTDNYGYTF.

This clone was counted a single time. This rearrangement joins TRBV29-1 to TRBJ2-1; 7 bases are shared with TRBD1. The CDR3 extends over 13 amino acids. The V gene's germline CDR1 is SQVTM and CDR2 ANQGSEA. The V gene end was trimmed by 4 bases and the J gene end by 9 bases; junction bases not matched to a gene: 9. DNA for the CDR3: TGCAGCGTTGGACCCAGGGGGAAGGGTGAGCAGTTCTTC. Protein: CSVGPRGKGEQFF.

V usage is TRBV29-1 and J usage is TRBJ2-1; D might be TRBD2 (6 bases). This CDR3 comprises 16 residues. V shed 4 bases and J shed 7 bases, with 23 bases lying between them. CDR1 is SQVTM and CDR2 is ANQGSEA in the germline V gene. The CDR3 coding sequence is TGCAGCGTTGGCGACAGATCGGGGCGGAGGGAGAATGAGCAGTTCTTC. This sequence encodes CSVGDRSGRRENEQFF.

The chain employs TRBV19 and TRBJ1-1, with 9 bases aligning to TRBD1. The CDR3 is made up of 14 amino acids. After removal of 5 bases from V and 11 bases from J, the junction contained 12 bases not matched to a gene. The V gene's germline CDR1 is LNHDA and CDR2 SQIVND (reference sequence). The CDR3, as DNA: TGTGCCAGTAGTCACACAGGGGGCTCGGGTTTGGCTTTCTTT. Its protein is CASSHTGGSGLAFF. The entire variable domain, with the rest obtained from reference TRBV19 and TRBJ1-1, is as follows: DGGITQSPKYLFRKEGQNVTLSCEQNLNHDAMYWYRQDPGQGLRLIYYSQIVNDFQKGDIAEGYSVSREKKESFPLTVTSAQKNPTAFYLCASSHTGGSGLAFFGQGTRLTVV.

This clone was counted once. The DNA of the CDR3 is TGTGCCACCAGTGCACGGGGGGGGACGGCAGATACGCAGTATTTT. Encoded protein: CATSARGGTADTQYF. The chain employs TRBV24-1 and TRBJ2-3, with 8 nucleotides matching TRBD2. The ends lost 5 bases at V and 4 bases at J; junction bases unmatched: 7. CDR3 length: 15 amino acids. The germline gives CDR1 KGHDR, CDR2 SFDVKD.

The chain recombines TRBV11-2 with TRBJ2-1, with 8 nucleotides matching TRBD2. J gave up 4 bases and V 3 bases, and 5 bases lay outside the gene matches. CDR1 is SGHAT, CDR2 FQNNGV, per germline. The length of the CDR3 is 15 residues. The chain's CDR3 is CASSLGGTSYNEQFF. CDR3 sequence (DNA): TGTGCCAGCAGCTTGGGGGGGACTAGTTACAATGAGCAGTTCTTC.

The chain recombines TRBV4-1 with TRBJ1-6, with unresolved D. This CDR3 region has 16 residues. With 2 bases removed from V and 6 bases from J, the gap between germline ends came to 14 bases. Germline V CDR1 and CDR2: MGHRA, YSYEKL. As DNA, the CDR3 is TGCGCCAGCAGCCAACGGGTCACACAACCTAATTCACCCCTCCACTTT. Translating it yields CASSQRVTQPNSPLHF.

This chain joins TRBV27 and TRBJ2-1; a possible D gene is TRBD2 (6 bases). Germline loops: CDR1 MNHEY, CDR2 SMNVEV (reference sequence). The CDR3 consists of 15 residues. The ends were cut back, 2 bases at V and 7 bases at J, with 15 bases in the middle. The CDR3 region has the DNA TGTGCCAGCAGTTTAGCAAGCGGGTGGAATAATGAGCAGTTCTTC. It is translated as CASSLASGWNNEQFF.

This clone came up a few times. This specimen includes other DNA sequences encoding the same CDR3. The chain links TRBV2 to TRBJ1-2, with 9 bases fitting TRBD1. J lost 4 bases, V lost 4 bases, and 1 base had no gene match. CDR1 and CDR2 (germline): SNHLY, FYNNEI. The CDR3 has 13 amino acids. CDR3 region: CASSGDRVYGYTF. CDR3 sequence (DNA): TGTGCCAGCAGTGGGGACAGGGTCTATGGCTACACCTTC.